Listed here is a single T cell receptor beta chain. Its antigen is undetermined. A read error may be the cause here, since a much bigger clone is one base away. Authors of the study amplified TCR beta CDR3 regions from RNA transcripts. Carried out on the TCR CDR3, a first-round RT-PCR used the HTBI primer set. MiXCR was run by TCRdb on the multiplex PCR reads, yielding one entry per CDR3 protein. The sample shows about 380,000 distinct CDR3 sequences, roughly 20% of them seen only once. CDR3 size: 17 residues. Germline assignment: CDR1 SGHTA and CDR2 FQGNSA. The data derive from a study of T cells in Graves' hyperthyroidism and ophthalmopathy. Study-wide background: Peripheral blood collection took place at initial diagnosis, before any treatment. Broader study findings: A 13 V-J signature model discriminated ophthalmopathy versus stable hyperthyroidism.

Ophthalmopathy patients all had a Clinical Activity Score of at least 3, a NOSPECS grade of at least 4 and disease under 3 months old. Source material: blood. This chain links TRBV7-2 with TRBJ2-5, with D perhaps matching TRBD1 or TRBD2 (5 bases each). This sequence was found in a man between 18 and 35 years old with Graves' ophthalmopathy. The CDR3 loop is CASSPPLGASPQETQHF. The CDR3 nucleotides read TGTGCCAGCAGCCCCCCGCTCGGGGCTAGCCCCCAAGAGACCCAGCACTTC. Combining the CDR3 with reference TRBV7-2 and TRBJ2-5 gives the whole variable domain GAGVSQSPSNKVTEKGKDVELRCDPISGHTALYWYRQSLGQGLEFLIYFQGNSAPDKSGLPSDRFSAERTGGSVSTLTIQRTQQEDSAVYLCASSPPLGASPQETQHFGPGTRLLVL.